This T cell receptor beta chain was recovered during a study of shared clonotypes between healthy human individuals. At deep level, the assay was performed. Each cell subset's genomic DNA was divided evenly among several immunoSEQ plates. Sequenced by immunoSEQ multiplex PCR; TCRdb stores in-frame clones only, minus some. The table has roughly 1,600,000 clones, about 98.5% seen once. Trimming stripped 3 bases from V and 9 bases from J, with 15 bases between. The germline V gene encodes CDR1 SQVTM and CDR2 ANQGSEA. CDR3 length: 13 residues. The receptor was derived from a man under 40 in good health. This chain joins TRBV29-1 and TRBJ1-5, with D maybe TRBD1 (5 bases). Material for sequencing was naive CD4+ T cells sorted from blood. Specified subset: CD45RA+ positively selected. The CDR3 sequence: CSVEWHVGGPQHF. The CDR3 DNA reads TGCAGCGTTGAGTGGCACGTCGGGGGGCCCCAGCATTTT. The entire variable domain, with the rest obtained from reference TRBV29-1 and TRBJ1-5, is as follows: SAVISQKPSRDICQRGTSLTIQCQVDSQVTMMFWYRQQPGQSLTLIATANQGSEATYESGFVIDKFPISRPNLTFSTLTVSNMSPEDSSIYLCSVEWHVGGPQHFGDGTRLSIL.